The 29 T cell receptor beta chains below were found in one sample sequenced in a study of cytomegalovirus exposure and HLA in healthy donors. TCRdb keeps only in-frame clones here, not all; method: immunoSEQ multiplex PCR. The data show under 250,000 clones, approximately 87% seen once. The material sequenced was PBMCs. Every receptor here comes from a young man in good health and CMV-seronegative.

The chain uses TRBV7-9 and TRBJ2-2, with 13 positions matching TRBD2. The CDR3 runs 16 residues. The germline gives CDR1 SEHNR, CDR2 FQNEAQ (reference sequence). With 3 bases clipped from V and 2 bases from J, the junction kept 0 bases outside the gene matches. CDR3 coding DNA: TGTGCCAGCAGCTTGGGACTAGCGGGAAACACCGGGGAGCTGTTTTTT. This translates into CASSLGLAGNTGELFF.

Only a few counts were recorded for this clone. The chain recombines TRBV2 with TRBJ1-4; D not certain. The CDR3 has 16 residues. Germline-derived CDR1 and CDR2 are SNHLY and FYNNEI. Trimming shortened V by 3 bases and J by 5 bases, and 16 bases separated the two germline ends. CDR3 nucleotide sequence: TGTGCCAGCAGTGAGGACGGGAAGGGTGGGAATGAAAAACTGTTTTTT. Protein sequence: CASSEDGKGGNEKLFF.

Only one count was recorded for this clone. The chain combines TRBV7-8 with TRBJ2-3, with unresolved D. Germline loops: CDR1 SGHVS, CDR2 FQNEAQ. Trimming pared 3 bases from V and 0 bases from J, leaving 7 bases between. The CDR3 totals 14 residues. The CDR3 sequence is CASSFATSTDTQYF. CDR3 nucleotide sequence: TGTGCCAGCAGCTTCGCGACTAGCACAGATACGCAGTATTTT.

V and J are TRBV5-8 and TRBJ1-4; D gene ambiguous. The V gene's germline CDR1 is SGHTS and CDR2 YDEGEE. The CDR3 totals 17 residues. V dropped 0 bases and J dropped 3 bases, with 15 bases sitting between them. The CDR3 DNA reads as TGTGCCAGCAGCTTGGGGATAACGGGATTGGCTAATGAAAAACTGTTTTTT. This translates into CASSLGITGLANEKLFF.

The chain joins TRBV12-5 to TRBJ2-7, with 7 nucleotides matching TRBD2. There are 14 residues in the CDR3. V shed 6 bases and J 2 bases; nucleotides not matched to a gene: 7. Per germline, CDR1 LGHNT and CDR2 FRNRAP. The CDR3 region is CASGDPGTTYEQYF. CDR3 coding DNA: TGTGCTAGTGGAGACCCAGGGACTACCTACGAGCAGTACTTC.

This clone was detected once. This chain joins TRBV5-6 and TRBJ1-5; D gene unclear. This CDR3 is 14 amino acids long. V gave up 1 base and J gave up 6 bases, with 11 bases separating them. Germline V gives CDR1 SGHDT, CDR2 YYEEEE. CDR3 nucleotides: TGTGCCAGCAGCTTGAGCCCCCACGGTCAGCCCCAGCATTTT. Its protein is CASSLSPHGQPQHF.

The J gene is TRBJ2-3, the V gene TRBV5-1; TRBD2 agrees at 14 bases. Germline V CDR1 and CDR2: SGHRS, YFSETQ. The CDR3 length is 17 residues. The J segment lost 4 bases and the V segment lost 3 bases, leaving 7 bases of the junction unmatched. CDR3 loop: CASSSGLAGGRADTQYF. As DNA, the CDR3 is TGCGCCAGCAGCTCCGGACTAGCGGGAGGTAGGGCAGATACGCAGTATTTT.

The rearrangement links TRBV7-6 to TRBJ2-2; possibly TRBD1 for D (5 bases). Germline loops: CDR1 SGHVS, CDR2 FNYEAQ. CDR3 length: 15 amino acids. V dropped 5 bases and J dropped 4 bases, with 14 bases sitting between them. The CDR3 sequence is CASSEIGHLTGELFF. For the CDR3, the DNA is TGTGCCAGCAGCGAAATCGGACACCTCACCGGGGAGCTGTTTTTT.

This clone was detected only a few times. The chain joins TRBV2 to TRBJ1-2; 7 bases fit TRBD1. This CDR3 contains 12 residues. Germline loops: CDR1 SNHLY, CDR2 FYNNEI. J lost 4 bases, V lost 7 bases, and 3 bases had no gene match. In DNA, the CDR3 is TGTGCCAGCACGACAGGGCCCTATGGCTACACCTTC. This translates into CASTTGPYGYTF.

This clone was picked up one time. This sequence joins TRBV28 and TRBJ1-2, with D unclear. Germline CDR1 MDHEN, CDR2 SYDVKM. Trimming removed 3 bases at V and 5 bases at J, with 10 bases between. The length of the CDR3 is 13 residues. In DNA, the CDR3 is TGTGCCAGCAGTTTTGTTTCGCAGTATGGCTACACCTTC. Encoded protein: CASSFVSQYGYTF.

V gene TRBV28 combines with J gene TRBJ2-2; D is perhaps TRBD2 (6 bases). Germline loops: CDR1 MDHEN, CDR2 SYDVKM. This CDR3 is built from 15 residues. V was shortened by 8 bases and J by 5 bases, with 18 bases between the two germline ends. The CDR3 reads CASLLGRGLTGELFF. The CDR3 DNA reads as TGTGCCAGCCTGCTCGGGAGAGGTTTAACCGGGGAGCTGTTTTTT.

The CDR3 spells CASSSSTGGIDTQYF. In DNA, the CDR3 is TGTGCCAGCAGCTCATCGACAGGGGGCATAGATACGCAGTATTTT. The chain combines TRBV5-4 with TRBJ2-3; the match to TRBD1 covers 10 bases. The CDR3 is made up of 15 amino acids. V was clipped by 3 bases and J by 5 bases; unmatched bases: 6. Germline CDR1 and CDR2: SGHNT and YYREEE (reference sequence).

The chain has TRBV27 and TRBJ1-4; 8 bases match TRBD1. V was clipped by 3 bases and J by 8 bases; unmatched bases: 8. The germline gives CDR1 MNHEY, CDR2 SMNVEV (reference sequence). The CDR3 is 15 residues long. CDR3 sequence: CASSFARTGSEKLFF. DNA for the CDR3: TGTGCCAGCAGTTTCGCCAGGACAGGGAGCGAAAAACTGTTTTTT.

This clone was detected a few times. The chain is built from TRBV27 and TRBJ2-5; 9 bases line up with TRBD1. Germline trimming cut 5 bases from V and 5 bases from J; bases unmatched to any gene: 9. The CDR3 sequence is 15 residues long. Germline V lookup: CDR1 MNHEY, CDR2 SMNVEV (reference sequence). The CDR3 sequence is CASSGGTGNAETQYF. The CDR3, as DNA: TGTGCCAGCAGTGGCGGGACAGGGAATGCGGAGACCCAGTACTTC.

V and J are TRBV7-3 and TRBJ2-2, with D perhaps TRBD1 (5 bases). Per the germline V gene, CDR1 is SGHTA and CDR2 is FQGTGA. The CDR3 sequence is 14 residues long. The V and J ends lost 4 bases and 6 bases respectively, with 12 bases between them. The chain's CDR3 is CASSSGNKPGELFF. CDR3 DNA sequence: TGTGCCAGCAGCTCAGGGAATAAGCCCGGGGAGCTGTTTTTT.

This chain links TRBV7-9 with TRBJ1-2; no firm D call. The CDR3 runs 13 residues. Germline CDR1 and CDR2: SEHNR and FQNEAQ (reference sequence). Deletions cut 8 bases from V and 1 base from J, with 11 bases between. In DNA form, the CDR3 reads TGTGCCAGCGAGGGCGAACTTAACTATGGCTACACCTTC. Translating it yields CASEGELNYGYTF.

A word on this clone: Distinct nucleotide sequences in the sample also encode this CDR3. The chain joins TRBV27 to TRBJ2-1; D not certain. Germline CDR1 reads MNHEY; CDR2 reads SMNVEV (reference sequence). The V and J ends lost 0 bases and 0 bases respectively, with 6 bases between them. This CDR3 spans 15 amino acids. The CDR3 reads CASSLSELSYNEQFF. CDR3 DNA: TGTGCCAGCAGTTTATCAGAGCTCTCCTACAATGAGCAGTTCTTC.

The chain combines TRBV2 with TRBJ1-6; TRBD1 matches at 7 bases. In germline, CDR1 is SNHLY, CDR2 FYNNEI. J lost 7 bases, V lost 4 bases, and 4 bases had no gene match. CDR3 length equals 14 residues. CDR3 region: CASSVQGGNSPLHF. CDR3 DNA sequence: TGTGCCAGCAGTGTACAAGGGGGCAATTCACCCCTCCACTTT. Together with reference TRBV2 and TRBJ1-6, the CDR3 gives the full variable domain: EPEVTQTPSHQVTQMGQEVILRCVPISNHLYFYWYRQILGQKVEFLVSFYNNEISEKSEIFDDQFSVERPDGSNFTLKIRSTKLEDSAMYFCASSVQGGNSPLHFGNGTRLTVT.

The chain carries TRBV6-5 and TRBJ1-3; TRBD1 agrees at 7 bases. Unmatched junction bases numbered 6, after V lost 6 bases and J lost 1 base. CDR1 is MNHEY and CDR2 is SVGAGI in the germline V gene. The CDR3 loop spans 15 amino acids. CDR3 residues: CASRTEGASGNTIYF. As DNA, the CDR3 is TGTGCCAGCAGAACCGAGGGGGCATCTGGAAACACCATATATTTT.

The chain employs TRBV14 and TRBJ1-3, with D uncertain. The germline V and J ends were trimmed by 1 base and 0 bases, with 7 bases remaining between them. There are 15 residues in the CDR3. Per the germline V gene, CDR1 is SGHDN and CDR2 is FVKESK. The CDR3: CASSQAYSSGNTIYF. CDR3 in DNA: TGTGCCAGCAGCCAAGCCTACAGCTCTGGAAACACCATATATTTT.

The chain combines TRBV27 with TRBJ1-2; 9 bases match TRBD1. The J segment lost 8 bases and the V segment lost 5 bases, leaving 9 bases of the junction unmatched. The CDR3 consists of 14 residues. Per the germline V gene, CDR1 is MNHEY and CDR2 is SMNVEV (reference sequence). The CDR3 DNA follows: TGTGCCAGCAGTGGGGCGGGACAGGGACGCGGCTACACCTTC. This codes for CASSGAGQGRGYTF.

The rearrangement links TRBV12-5 to TRBJ2-5; maybe TRBD1 (6 bases). Germline assignment: CDR1 LGHNT and CDR2 FRNRAP. The ends were cut back, 3 bases at V and 1 base at J, with 9 bases in the middle. This CDR3 comprises 14 residues. CDR3 residues: CASGFSGAQETQYF. CDR3 in DNA: TGTGCTAGTGGTTTTTCAGGGGCCCAAGAGACCCAGTACTTC. Using reference TRBV12-5 and TRBJ2-5 for the parts outside the CDR3, the full variable domain is DARVTQTPRHKVTEMGQEVTMRCQPILGHNTVFWYRQTMMQGLELLAYFRNRAPLDDSGMPKDRFSAEMPDATLATLKIQPSEPRDSAVYFCASGFSGAQETQYFGPGTRLLVL.

This rearrangement joins TRBV7-2 to TRBJ2-1; 9 bases fit TRBD2. Germline trimming cut 0 bases from V and 8 bases from J; bases unmatched to any gene: 8. CDR1 is SGHTA and CDR2 is FQGNSA in the germline V gene. The length of the CDR3 is 16 residues. The DNA for the CDR3 is TGTGCCAGCAGCTTAGCAGCGGGAGGTGTCGGCGATGAGCAGTTCTTC. Translated, it gives CASSLAAGGVGDEQFF.

The rearrangement joins TRBV5-6 to TRBJ2-6; D ambiguous. The CDR3 covers 15 residues. From germline, CDR1 is SGHDT and CDR2 YYEEEE. The V end lost 4 bases, the J end lost 0 bases, and 8 bases lay between the germline ends. The CDR3 sequence is CASSIESSGANVLTF. CDR3 nucleotide sequence: TGTGCCAGCAGCATAGAGAGCTCTGGGGCCAACGTCCTGACTTTC.

The genes are TRBV28 and TRBJ1-6, with D maybe TRBD1 (6 bases). This CDR3 has 13 amino acids. Germline CDR1 is MDHEN and CDR2 is SYDVKM. Trimming pared 8 bases from V and 8 bases from J, leaving 13 bases between. For the CDR3, the DNA is TGTGCCAGCGCCCAGGGGTTTCATTCACCCCTCCACTTT. Translation: CASAQGFHSPLHF.

The gene calls are TRBV2 and TRBJ2-1, with D maybe TRBD2 (5 bases). Trimming took 7 bases from V and 4 from J, leaving 14 bases between them. Germline V gives CDR1 SNHLY, CDR2 FYNNEI. This CDR3 region has 14 residues. In nucleotides, the CDR3 is TGTGCCAGCACCCCGGACTTAAGATACAATGAGCAGTTCTTC. Amino acids: CASTPDLRYNEQFF.

This clone was recorded only once. This chain connects TRBV2 to TRBJ2-4; 9 positions agree with TRBD2. V shed 4 bases, J shed 8 bases, and the junction held 6 bases outside the gene matches. The germline gives CDR1 SNHLY, CDR2 FYNNEI. The CDR3 spans 14 residues. CDR3 sequence reads: CASSAWRGGDIQYF. CDR3 in DNA: TGTGCCAGCAGTGCTTGGCGGGGGGGGGACATTCAGTACTTC.

The chain joins TRBV5-1 to TRBJ2-2; 7 nucleotides match TRBD2. This CDR3 is built from 13 residues. Unmatched junction bases numbered 3, after V lost 4 bases and J lost 6 bases. CDR1 SGHRS and CDR2 YFSETQ come from the germline V gene. This chain's CDR3 is CASSGTIPGELFF. CDR3 in DNA: TGCGCCAGCAGCGGGACTATTCCCGGGGAGCTGTTTTTT.

V and J are TRBV15 and TRBJ1-1; TRBD1 agrees at 9 bases. The CDR3 length is 14 residues. Losses at the gene ends were 7 bases for V and 0 bases for J; bases not matched to a gene: 3. Germline values: CDR1 LNHNV, CDR2 YYDKDF (reference sequence). CDR3 coding DNA: TGTGCCACCAATGACAGGGGGGTGAACACTGAAGCTTTCTTT. Translation: CATNDRGVNTEAFF.